The TCR beta chain under discussion was sequenced for a study of cytomegalovirus exposure and HLA in healthy donors. The overall study: Assignment to the Caucasian-associated ancestry cluster applied to about 80% of the approximately 420 genotyped donors.

In the case of this clone: Its antigen remains unidentified.

The PCR was carried out with 60 Vbeta primers and 13 Jbeta primers. The data were produced by immunoSEQ multiplex PCR, yet TCRdb's version contains in-frame clones alone and is incomplete. The sample lists about 69,000 clones; 76% were seen once. General study points: The study put 150 or so TCR beta chains on its list as cytomegalovirus-associated. An analysis that came later showed most CMV-associated TCR beta chains appearing HLA-restricted.

V lost 5 bases and J lost 6; bases outside the gene matches: 4. The CDR3 sequence is 14 residues long. Germline CDR1 SGHKS, CDR2 YYEKEE (reference sequence). What was sequenced was PBMCs. This clonotype originated in a man aged 18 to 29 in good health and CMV-seronegative. V and J are TRBV5-5 and TRBJ1-4, with 10 bases lining up with TRBD1. DNA of the CDR3: TGTGCCAGCAGTCGGACAGGGGGGGATGAAAAACTGTTTTTT. It specifies CASSRTGGDEKLFF.